This TCR beta chain was recovered during a study of human T cells and chemical hapten exposure. On the study more broadly: Weekly scalp doses of diphenylcyclopropenone were given to patients during the roughly 25-week study.

MiXCR, run by TCRdb on the RACE reads, gives a single entry per CDR3 protein. Seen here are some 83,000 distinct CDR3 sequences, over 8.5% observed once, and the top ten hold 4% to 5.5%. This CDR3 has 15 amino acids. Germline assignment: CDR1 DFQATT and CDR2 SNEGSKA (reference sequence). V lost 3 bases, J lost 4 bases, and 15 bases lay in between. Specified time point: patch test 1, 2 weeks after DPC sensitization. Treatment in this sample: therapeutic diphenylcyclopropenone sensitization with weekly scalp DPC. This clonotype was detected ten times or more. The J gene is TRBJ2-2, the V gene TRBV20-1, with a tentative D call TRBD2 (5 bases). This sequence was found in a woman aged 45-59 years with alopecia areata. Some clones in this sample may be carry-over from other donors' samples. The sample here was whole blood, taken in connection with sensitization to the hapten diphenylcyclopropenone (DPC). The CDR3 region has the DNA TGCAGTGCTAGGGCTGCTAGCACGTCCACCGGGGAGCTGTTTTTT. Encoded protein: CSARAASTSTGELFF.